This T cell receptor beta chain was recorded in a study of T cell responses to AZD1222 COVID-19 vaccine. Study-level results: Most donors were white British and more were female, and clonal diversity was possibly underestimated.

Notes on this clone: Its target is unknown.

V gave up 2 bases and J gave up 5 bases; unmatched junction bases: 3. Germline V gives CDR1 MDHEN, CDR2 SYDVKM. The CDR3 sequence is 15 residues long. Profiling relied on immunoSEQ multiplex PCR, and the TCRdb table lists in-frame clones only, not all of them. The sample lists 150,000 to 200,000 clones, more than 85% seen once, with 4.4% in the top ten. The rearrangement uses TRBV28 and TRBJ2-7, with 13 positions matching TRBD2. The source was peripheral blood, collected on day 0 of AZD1222 vaccination. This clonotype originated in an adult in good health. In nucleotides, the CDR3 is TGTGCCAGCAGTTTAACTAGCGGGAGGGCCAACGAGCAGTACTTC. This gives the protein CASSLTSGRANEQYF. The variable domain in full, with the rest retrieved from reference TRBV28 and TRBJ2-7, is DVKVTQSSRYLVKRTGEKVFLECVQDMDHENMFWYRQDPGLGLRLIYFSYDVKMKEKGDIPEGYSVSREKKERFSLILESASTNQTSMYLCASSLTSGRANEQYFGPGTRLTVT.